This TCR beta chain was recorded in a study of cytomegalovirus exposure and HLA in healthy donors. Healthy donors of bone marrow made up the group. In the case of this clone: Its antigen is currently unknown.

Germline loops: CDR1 SGHRS, CDR2 YFSETQ. The CDR3 is made up of 14 amino acids. J was trimmed by 0 bases and V by 4 bases; bases with no gene match: 3. Study-wide points: It was reported that TCR beta sequences correctly inferred the HLA-A and HLA-B alleles for most subjects. A few of the chains that were CMV-associated were confirmed in vitro to be specific for CMV antigens.

13 Jbeta primers and 60 Vbeta primers were used for the PCR. As processed by the authors: The authors later counted about 80 million unique TCR beta chains, 9.5 million to 13 million of them shared. The protocol was immunoSEQ multiplex PCR, while the TCRdb copy is restricted to in-frame clones and leaves out a portion. That table furnishes V, J and clone size, whereas the DNA furnished D and trimming. Of under 200,000 clones in the sample, around 86% were seen once. This TCR derives from a girl aged 2 to 10 in good health and CMV-seropositive. The genes are TRBV5-1 and TRBJ2-5; the match to TRBD1 covers 7 bases. The sequencing input was PBMCs. The CDR3 region has the DNA TGCGCCAGCAGCATGGACAGGTACCAAGAGACCCAGTACTTC. Protein sequence: CASSMDRYQETQYF.